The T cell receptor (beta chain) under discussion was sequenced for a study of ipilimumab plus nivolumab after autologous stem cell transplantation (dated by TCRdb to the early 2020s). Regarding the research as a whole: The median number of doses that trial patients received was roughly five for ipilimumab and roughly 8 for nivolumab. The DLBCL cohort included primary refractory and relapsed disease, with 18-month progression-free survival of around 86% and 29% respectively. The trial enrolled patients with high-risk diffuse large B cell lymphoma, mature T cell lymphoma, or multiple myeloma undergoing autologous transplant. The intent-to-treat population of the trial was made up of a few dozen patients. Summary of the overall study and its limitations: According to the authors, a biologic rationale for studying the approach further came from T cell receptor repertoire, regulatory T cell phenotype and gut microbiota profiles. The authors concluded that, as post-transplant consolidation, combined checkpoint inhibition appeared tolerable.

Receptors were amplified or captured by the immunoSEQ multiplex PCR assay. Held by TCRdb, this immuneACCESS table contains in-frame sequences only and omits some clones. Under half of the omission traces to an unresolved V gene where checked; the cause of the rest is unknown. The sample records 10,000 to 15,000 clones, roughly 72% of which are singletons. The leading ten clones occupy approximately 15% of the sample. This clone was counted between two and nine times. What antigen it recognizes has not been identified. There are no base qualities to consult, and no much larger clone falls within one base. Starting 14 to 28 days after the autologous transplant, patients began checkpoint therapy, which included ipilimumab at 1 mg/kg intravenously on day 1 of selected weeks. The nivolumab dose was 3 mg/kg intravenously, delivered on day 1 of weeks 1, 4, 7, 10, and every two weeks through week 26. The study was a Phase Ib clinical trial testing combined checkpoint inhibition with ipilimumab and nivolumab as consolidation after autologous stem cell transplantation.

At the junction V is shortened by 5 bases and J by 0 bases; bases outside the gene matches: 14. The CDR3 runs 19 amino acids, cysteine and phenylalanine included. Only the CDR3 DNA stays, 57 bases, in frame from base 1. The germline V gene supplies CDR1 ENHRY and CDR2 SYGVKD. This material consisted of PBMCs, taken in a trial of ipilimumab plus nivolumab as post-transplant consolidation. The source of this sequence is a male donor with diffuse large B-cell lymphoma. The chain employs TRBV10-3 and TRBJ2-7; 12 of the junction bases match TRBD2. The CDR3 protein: CAISPSRWTSGKSSYEQYF. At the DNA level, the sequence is TGTGCCATCAGTCCCTCCAGGTGGACTAGCGGGAAAAGCTCCTACGAGCAGTACTTC.